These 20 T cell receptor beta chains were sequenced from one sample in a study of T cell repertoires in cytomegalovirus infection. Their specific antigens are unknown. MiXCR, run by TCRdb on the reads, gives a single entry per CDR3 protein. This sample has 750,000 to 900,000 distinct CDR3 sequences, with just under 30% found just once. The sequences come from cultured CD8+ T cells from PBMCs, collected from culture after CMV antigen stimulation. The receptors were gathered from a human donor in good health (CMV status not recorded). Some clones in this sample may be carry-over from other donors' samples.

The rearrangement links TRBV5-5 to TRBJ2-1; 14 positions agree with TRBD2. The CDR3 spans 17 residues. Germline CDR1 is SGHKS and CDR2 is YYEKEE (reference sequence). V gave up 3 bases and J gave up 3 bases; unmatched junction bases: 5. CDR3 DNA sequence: TGTGCCAGCAGCTCGGGGACTAGCGGGGGCTTCTACAATGAGCAGTTCTTC. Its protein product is CASSSGTSGGFYNEQFF.

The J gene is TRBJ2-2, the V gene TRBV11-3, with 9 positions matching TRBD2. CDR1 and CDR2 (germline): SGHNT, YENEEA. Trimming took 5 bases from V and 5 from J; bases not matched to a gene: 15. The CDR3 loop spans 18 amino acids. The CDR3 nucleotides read TGTGCCAGCAGCCCGAGTCCCCCAGAGCGGGGGGATACCGGGGAGCTGTTTTTT. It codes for CASSPSPPERGDTGELFF.

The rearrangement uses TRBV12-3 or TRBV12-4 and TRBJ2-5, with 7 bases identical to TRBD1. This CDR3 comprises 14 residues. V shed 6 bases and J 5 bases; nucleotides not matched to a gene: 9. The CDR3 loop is CASSFQGVWETQYF. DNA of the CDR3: TGTGCCAGCAGCTTTCAGGGGGTTTGGGAGACCCAGTACTTC.

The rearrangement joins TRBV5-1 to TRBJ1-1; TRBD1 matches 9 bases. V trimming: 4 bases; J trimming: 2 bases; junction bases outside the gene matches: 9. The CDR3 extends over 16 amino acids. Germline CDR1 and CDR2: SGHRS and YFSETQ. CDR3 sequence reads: CASSRDREKSNTEAFF. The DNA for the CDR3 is TGCGCCAGCAGCCGGGACAGGGAGAAATCCAACACTGAAGCTTTCTTT.

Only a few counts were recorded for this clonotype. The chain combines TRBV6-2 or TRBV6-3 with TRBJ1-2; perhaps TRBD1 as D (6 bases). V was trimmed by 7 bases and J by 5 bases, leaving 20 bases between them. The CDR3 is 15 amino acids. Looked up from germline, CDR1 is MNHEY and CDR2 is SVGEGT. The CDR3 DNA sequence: TGTGCCAGCACCCATTCTCCAGGGGAGAAGTATGGCTACACCTTC. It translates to CASTHSPGEKYGYTF.

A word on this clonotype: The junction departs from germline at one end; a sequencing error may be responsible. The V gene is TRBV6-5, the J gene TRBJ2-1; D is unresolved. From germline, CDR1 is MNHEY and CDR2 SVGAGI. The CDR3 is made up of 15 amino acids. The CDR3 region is CASSYSTDRDNVQFF. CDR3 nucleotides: TGTGCCAGCAGTTACTCGACTGACCGAGACAATGTGCAGTTCTTC.

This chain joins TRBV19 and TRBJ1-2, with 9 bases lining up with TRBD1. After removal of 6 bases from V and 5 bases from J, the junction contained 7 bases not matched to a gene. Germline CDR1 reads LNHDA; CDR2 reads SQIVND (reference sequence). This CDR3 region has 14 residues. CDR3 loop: CASRPGQGRYGYTF. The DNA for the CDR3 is TGTGCCAGTAGACCGGGACAGGGTCGGTATGGCTACACCTTC.

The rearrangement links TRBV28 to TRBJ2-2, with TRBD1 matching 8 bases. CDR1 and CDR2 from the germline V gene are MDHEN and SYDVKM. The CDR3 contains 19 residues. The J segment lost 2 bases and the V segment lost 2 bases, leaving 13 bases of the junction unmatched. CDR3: CASSLLPAGQGLNTGELFF. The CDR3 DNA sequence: TGTGCCAGCAGTTTACTCCCCGCAGGACAGGGACTTAACACCGGGGAGCTGTTTTTT.

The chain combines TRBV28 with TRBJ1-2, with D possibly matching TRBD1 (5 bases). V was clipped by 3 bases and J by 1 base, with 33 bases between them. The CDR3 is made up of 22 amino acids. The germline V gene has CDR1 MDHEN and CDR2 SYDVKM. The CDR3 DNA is TGTGCCAGCAGTTTCCCCACCGAGTTTGGGCTCGCCGCAGGGACCCATAACTATGGCTACACCTTC. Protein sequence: CASSFPTEFGLAAGTHNYGYTF.

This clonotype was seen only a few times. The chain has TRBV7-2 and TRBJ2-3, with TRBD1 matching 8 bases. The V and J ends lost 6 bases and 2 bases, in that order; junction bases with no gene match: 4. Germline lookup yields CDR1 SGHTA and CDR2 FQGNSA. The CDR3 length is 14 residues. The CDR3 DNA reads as TGTGCCAGCAGTTCCAGGGGGCTCACAGATACGCAGTATTTT. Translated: CASSSRGLTDTQYF.

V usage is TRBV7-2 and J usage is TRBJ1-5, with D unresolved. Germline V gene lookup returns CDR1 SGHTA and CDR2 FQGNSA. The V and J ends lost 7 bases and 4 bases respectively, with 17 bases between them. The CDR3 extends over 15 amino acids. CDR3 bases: TGTGCCAGCAACCCGACCGGAGGGATGAATCAGCCCCAGCATTTT. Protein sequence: CASNPTGGMNQPQHF.

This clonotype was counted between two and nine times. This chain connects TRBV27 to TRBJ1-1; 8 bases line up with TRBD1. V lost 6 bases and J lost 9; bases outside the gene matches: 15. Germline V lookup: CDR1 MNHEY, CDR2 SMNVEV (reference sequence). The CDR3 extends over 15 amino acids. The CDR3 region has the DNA TGTGCCAGCAGGGCGCTTGGACAGGGAAGGTGGAAAGCTTTCTTT. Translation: CASRALGQGRWKAFF.

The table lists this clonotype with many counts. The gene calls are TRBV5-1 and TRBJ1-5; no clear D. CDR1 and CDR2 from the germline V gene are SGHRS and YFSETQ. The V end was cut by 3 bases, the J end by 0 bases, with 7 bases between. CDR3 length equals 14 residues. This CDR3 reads CASSSKNSNQPQHF. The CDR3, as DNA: TGCGCCAGCAGCTCCAAGAATAGCAATCAGCCCCAGCATTTT.

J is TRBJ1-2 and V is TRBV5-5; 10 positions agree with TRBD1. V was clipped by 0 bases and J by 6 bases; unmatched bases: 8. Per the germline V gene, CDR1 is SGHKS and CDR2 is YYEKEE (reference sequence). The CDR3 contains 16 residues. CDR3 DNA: TGTGCCAGCAGCTTGGAGAGGGACAGGGGAAATGATGGCTACACCTTC. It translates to CASSLERDRGNDGYTF. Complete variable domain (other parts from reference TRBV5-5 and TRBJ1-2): DAGVTQSPTHLIKTRGQQVTLRCSPISGHKSVSWYQQVLGQGPQFIFQYYEKEERGRGNFPDRFSARQFPNYSSELNVNALLLGDSALYLCASSLERDRGNDGYTFGSGTRLTVV.

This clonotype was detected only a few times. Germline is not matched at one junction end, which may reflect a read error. CDR3 DNA: TGTGCTAGCAGCTTAGGGGACAGCCTCCCCTACAATGAGCAGTTCTTC. It encodes CASSLGDSLPYNEQFF. The chain links TRBV7-6 to TRBJ2-1; 7 bases fit TRBD1. CDR3 size: 16 residues. CDR1 and CDR2 from the germline V gene are SGHVS and FNYEAQ. Drawing the rest from reference TRBV7-6 and TRBJ2-1, the complete variable domain is GAGVSQSPRYKVTKRGQDVALRCDPISGHVSLYWYRQALGQGPEFLTYFNYEAQQDKSGLPNDRFSAERPEGSISTLTIQRTEQRDSAMYRCASSLGDSLPYNEQFFGPGTRLTVL.

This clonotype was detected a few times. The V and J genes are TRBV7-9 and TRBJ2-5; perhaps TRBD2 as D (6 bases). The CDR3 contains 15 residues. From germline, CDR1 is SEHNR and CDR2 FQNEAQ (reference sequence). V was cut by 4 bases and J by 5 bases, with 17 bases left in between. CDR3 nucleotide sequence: TGTGCCAGCAGCTCTCCGGGACTCCCCAGGGAGACCCAGTACTTC. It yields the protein CASSSPGLPRETQYF.

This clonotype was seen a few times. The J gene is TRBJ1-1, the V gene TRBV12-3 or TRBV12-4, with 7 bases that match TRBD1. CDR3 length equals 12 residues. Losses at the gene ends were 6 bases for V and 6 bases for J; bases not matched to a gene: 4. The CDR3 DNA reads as TGTGCCAGCAGGACAGGGTTCCCTGAAGCTTTCTTT. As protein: CASRTGFPEAFF.

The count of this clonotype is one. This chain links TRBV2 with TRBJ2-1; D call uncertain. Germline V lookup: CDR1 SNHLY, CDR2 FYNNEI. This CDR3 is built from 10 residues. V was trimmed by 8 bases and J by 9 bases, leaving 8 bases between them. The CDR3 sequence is CASAGPEQFF. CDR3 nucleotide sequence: TGTGCCAGCGCCGGGCCTGAGCAGTTCTTC.

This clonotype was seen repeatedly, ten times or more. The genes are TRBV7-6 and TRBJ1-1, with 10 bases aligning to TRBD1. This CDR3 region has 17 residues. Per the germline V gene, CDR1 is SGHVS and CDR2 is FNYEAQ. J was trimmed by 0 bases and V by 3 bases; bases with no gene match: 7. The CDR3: CASSLTGGHLMNTEAFF. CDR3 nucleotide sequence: TGTGCCAGCAGCTTGACAGGGGGCCACCTCATGAACACTGAAGCTTTCTTT.

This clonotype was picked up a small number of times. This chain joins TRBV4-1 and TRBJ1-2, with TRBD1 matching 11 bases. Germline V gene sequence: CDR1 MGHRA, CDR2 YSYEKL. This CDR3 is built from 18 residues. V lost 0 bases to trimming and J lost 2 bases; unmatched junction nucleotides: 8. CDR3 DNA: TGCGCCAGCAGCCAAGAGTATGGGACAGGGGGACCAAACTATGGCTACACCTTC. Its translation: CASSQEYGTGGPNYGYTF.